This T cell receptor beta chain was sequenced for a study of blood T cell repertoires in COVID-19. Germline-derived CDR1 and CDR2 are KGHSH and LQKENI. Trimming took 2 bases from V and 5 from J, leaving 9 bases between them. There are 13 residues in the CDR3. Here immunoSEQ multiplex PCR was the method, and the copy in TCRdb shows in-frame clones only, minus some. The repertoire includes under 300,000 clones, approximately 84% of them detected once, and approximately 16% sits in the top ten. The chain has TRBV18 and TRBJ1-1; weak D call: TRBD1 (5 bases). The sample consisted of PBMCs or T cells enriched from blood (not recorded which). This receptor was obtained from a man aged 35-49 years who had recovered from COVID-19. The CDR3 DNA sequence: TGTGCCAGCTCACCAGGGGGGAAAACTGAAGCTTTCTTT. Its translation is CASSPGGKTEAFF.